The clone carrying this T cell receptor (beta chain) was counted between two and nine times. No antigen is known for it. These data originate in a study of long-term antiretroviral therapy in people with HIV. At survey level, the immunoSEQ assay was run in its v3.0 version. For each individual sample, sequencing targeted roughly 35,000-50,000 T-cell genomes. Produced via immunoSEQ multiplex PCR; TCRdb's table is partial and in-frame only. The data show 20,000 to 25,000 clones, 86% seen once. Study-wide results and limits: In HIV, the repertoires covered a tighter span of CDR3 lengths than in controls. Dominating the repertoire at all time points were the clones that expanded before ART.

There are 17 residues in the CDR3. Germline loops: CDR1 MGHRA, CDR2 YSYEKL. After removal of 0 bases from V and 3 bases from J, the junction contained 8 bases not matched to a gene. The content of samples before DNA extraction was roughly 0.9-11 million cryopreserved PBMC. This clonotype originated in a man in his 60s with HIV. The chain links TRBV4-1 to TRBJ2-5, with 9 bases lining up with TRBD2. The input for sequencing was unsorted PBMCs, taken 1.3 years after starting antiretroviral therapy. In DNA, the CDR3 is TGCGCCAGCAGCCAAGAGCCGGTGGGACTAGCTAAAGAGACCCAGTACTTC. Translating gives CASSQEPVGLAKETQYF.